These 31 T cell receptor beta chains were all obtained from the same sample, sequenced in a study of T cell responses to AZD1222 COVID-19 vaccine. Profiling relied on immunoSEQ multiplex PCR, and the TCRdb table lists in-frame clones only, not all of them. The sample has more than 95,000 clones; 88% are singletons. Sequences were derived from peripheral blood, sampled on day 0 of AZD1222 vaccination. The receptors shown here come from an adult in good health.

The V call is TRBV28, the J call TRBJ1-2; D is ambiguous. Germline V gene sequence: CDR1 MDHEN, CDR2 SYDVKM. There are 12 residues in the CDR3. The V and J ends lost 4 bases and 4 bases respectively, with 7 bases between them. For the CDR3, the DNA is TGTGCCAGCAGTTCACCTTCCTATGGCTACACCTTC. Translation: CASSSPSYGYTF.

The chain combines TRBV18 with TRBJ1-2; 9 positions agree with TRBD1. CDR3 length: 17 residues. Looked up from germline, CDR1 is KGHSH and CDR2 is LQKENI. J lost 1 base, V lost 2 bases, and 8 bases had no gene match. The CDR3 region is CASSPKTGTGNNYGYTF. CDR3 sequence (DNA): TGTGCCAGCTCACCAAAAACCGGGACAGGGAATAACTATGGCTACACCTTC.

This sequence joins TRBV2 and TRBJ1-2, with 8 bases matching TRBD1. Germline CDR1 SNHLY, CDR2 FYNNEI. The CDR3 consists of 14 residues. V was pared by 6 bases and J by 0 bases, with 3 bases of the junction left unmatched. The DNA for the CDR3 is TGTGCCAGCAGGGGACAGGCTTCTAACTATGGCTACACCTTC. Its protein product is CASRGQASNYGYTF.

As DNA, the CDR3 is TGTGCCAGCAGGAGCCACGGGGGGGTCTACGAGCAGTACTTC. Protein product: CASRSHGGVYEQYF. The V and J genes are TRBV6-6 and TRBJ2-7; 8 positions agree with TRBD2. Per the germline V gene, CDR1 is MNHNY and CDR2 is SVGAGI (reference sequence). V lost 6 bases to trimming and J lost 3 bases; unmatched junction nucleotides: 7. CDR3 length: 14 residues.

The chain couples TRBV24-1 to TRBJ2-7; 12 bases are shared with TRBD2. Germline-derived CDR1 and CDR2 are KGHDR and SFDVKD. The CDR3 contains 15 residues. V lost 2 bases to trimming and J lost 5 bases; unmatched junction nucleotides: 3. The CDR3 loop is CATSDSSGRAHEQYF. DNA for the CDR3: TGTGCCACCAGTGATTCTAGCGGGAGGGCCCACGAGCAGTACTTC.

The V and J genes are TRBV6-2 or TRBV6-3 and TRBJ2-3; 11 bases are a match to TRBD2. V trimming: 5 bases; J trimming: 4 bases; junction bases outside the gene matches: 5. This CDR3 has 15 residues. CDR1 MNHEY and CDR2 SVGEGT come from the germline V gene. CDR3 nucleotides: TGTGCCAGCAGTACCCTAGCGGGGGGTGCAGATACGCAGTATTTT. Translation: CASSTLAGGADTQYF.

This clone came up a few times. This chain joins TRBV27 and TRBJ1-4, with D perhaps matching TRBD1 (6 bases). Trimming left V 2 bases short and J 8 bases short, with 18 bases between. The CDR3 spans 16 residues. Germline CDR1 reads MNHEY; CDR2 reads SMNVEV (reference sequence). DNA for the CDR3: TGTGCCAGCAGTTTAAGGGGGAGACAGGATTCCGAAAAACTGTTTTTT. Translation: CASSLRGRQDSEKLFF.

CDR3 in DNA: TGTGCCAGCAGCCCGAATTCTAGGTTGGGTGAGCAGTTCTTC. Protein sequence: CASSPNSRLGEQFF. V and J are TRBV11-3 and TRBJ2-1; D is undetermined. The V end was cut by 5 bases, the J end by 9 bases, with 17 bases between. CDR1 SGHNT and CDR2 YENEEA come from the germline V gene. The CDR3 extends over 14 amino acids.

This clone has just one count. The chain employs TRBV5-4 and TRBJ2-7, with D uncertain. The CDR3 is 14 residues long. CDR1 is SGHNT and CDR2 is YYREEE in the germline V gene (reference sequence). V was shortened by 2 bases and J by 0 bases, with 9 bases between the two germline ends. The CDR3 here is CASSLSFNSYEQYF. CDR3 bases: TGTGCCAGCAGCTTAAGTTTCAACTCCTACGAGCAGTACTTC.

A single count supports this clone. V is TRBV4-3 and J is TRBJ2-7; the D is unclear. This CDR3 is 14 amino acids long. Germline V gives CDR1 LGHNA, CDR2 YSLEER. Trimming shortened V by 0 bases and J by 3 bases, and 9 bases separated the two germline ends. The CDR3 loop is CASSQEHVHYEQYF. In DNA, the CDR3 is TGCGCCAGCAGCCAAGAGCACGTCCACTACGAGCAGTACTTC.

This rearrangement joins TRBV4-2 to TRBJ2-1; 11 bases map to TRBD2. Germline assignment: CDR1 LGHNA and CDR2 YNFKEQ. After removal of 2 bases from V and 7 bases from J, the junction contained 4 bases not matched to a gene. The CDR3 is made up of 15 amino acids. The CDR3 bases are TGTGCCAGCAGCCAAATAGCGGGGGGGCCGAATGAGCAGTTCTTC. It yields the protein CASSQIAGGPNEQFF.

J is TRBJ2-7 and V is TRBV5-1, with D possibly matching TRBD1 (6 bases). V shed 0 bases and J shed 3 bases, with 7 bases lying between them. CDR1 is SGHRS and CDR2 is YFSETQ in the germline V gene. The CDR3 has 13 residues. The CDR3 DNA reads TGCGCCAGCAGCTTGGGGGACATCTACGAGCAGTACTTC. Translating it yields CASSLGDIYEQYF.

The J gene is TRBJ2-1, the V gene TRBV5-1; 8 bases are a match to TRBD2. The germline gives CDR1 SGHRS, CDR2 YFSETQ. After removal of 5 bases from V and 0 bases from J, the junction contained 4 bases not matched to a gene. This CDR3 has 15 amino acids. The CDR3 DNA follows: TGCGCCAGCAGACTAGCGGACAGCTCCTACAATGAGCAGTTCTTC. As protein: CASRLADSSYNEQFF.

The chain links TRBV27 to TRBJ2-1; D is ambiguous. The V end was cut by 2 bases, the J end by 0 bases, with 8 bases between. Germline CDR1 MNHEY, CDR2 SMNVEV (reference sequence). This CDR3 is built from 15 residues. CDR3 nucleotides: TGTGCCAGCAGTTTAAAGGAATACTCCTACAATGAGCAGTTCTTC. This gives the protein CASSLKEYSYNEQFF.

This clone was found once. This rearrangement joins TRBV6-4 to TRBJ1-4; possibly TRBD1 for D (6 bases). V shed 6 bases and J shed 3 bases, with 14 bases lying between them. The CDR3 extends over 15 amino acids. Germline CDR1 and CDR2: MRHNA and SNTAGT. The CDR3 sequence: CASSLSGAPNEKLFF. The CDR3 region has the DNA TGTGCCAGCAGCCTATCGGGGGCACCTAATGAAAAACTGTTTTTT.

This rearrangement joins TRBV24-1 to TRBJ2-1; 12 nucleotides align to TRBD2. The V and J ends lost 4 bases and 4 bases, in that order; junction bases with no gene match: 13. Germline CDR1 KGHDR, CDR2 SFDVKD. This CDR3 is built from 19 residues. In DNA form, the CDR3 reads TGTGCCACCAGTGACCAAACCGGGACTAGCGGGCGAGTTTACAATGAGCAGTTCTTC. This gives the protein CATSDQTGTSGRVYNEQFF.

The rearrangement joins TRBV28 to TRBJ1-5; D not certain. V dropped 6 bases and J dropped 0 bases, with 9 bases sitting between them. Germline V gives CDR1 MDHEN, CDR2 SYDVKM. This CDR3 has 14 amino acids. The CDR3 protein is CASRLRYSNQPQHF. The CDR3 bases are TGTGCCAGCAGATTACGGTATAGCAATCAGCCCCAGCATTTT.

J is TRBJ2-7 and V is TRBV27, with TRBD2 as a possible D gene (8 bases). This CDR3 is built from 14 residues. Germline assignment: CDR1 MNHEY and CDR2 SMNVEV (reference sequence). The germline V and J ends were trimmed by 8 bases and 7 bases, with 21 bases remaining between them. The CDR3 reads CASYLGRGQGEQYF. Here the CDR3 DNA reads TGTGCCAGCTATCTCGGGAGGGGGCAGGGGGAGCAGTACTTC.

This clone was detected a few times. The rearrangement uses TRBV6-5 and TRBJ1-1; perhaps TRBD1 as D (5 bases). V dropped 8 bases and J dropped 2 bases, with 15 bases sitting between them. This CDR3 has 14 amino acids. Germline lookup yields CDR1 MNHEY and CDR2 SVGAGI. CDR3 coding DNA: TGTGCCAGCCCCGAAGGGGCGAGCAACACTGAAGCTTTCTTT. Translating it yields CASPEGASNTEAFF.

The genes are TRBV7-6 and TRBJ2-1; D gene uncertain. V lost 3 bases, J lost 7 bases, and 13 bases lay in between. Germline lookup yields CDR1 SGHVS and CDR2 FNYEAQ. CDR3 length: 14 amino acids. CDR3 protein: CASSLSALYNEQFF. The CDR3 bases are TGTGCCAGCAGCTTGAGCGCTCTGTATAATGAGCAGTTCTTC.

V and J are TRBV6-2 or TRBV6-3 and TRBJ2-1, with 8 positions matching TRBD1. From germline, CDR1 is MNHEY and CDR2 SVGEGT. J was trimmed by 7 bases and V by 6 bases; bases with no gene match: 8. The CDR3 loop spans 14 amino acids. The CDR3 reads CASSPGRGRNEQFF. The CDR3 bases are TGTGCCAGCAGCCCCGGCAGGGGGCGGAATGAGCAGTTCTTC.

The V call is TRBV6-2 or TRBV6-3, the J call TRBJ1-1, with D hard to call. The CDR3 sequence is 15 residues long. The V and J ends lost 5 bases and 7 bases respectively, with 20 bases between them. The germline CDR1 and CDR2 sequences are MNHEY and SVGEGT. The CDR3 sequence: CASSPNTPVGGEAFF. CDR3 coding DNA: TGTGCCAGCAGTCCCAACACTCCGGTTGGAGGTGAAGCTTTCTTT.

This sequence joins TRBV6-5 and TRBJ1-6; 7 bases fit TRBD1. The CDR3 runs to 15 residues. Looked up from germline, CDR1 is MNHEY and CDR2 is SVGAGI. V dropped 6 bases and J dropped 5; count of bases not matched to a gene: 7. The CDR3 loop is CASSDREYNNSPLHF. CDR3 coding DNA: TGTGCCAGCAGCGACAGGGAGTACAATAATTCACCCCTCCACTTT.

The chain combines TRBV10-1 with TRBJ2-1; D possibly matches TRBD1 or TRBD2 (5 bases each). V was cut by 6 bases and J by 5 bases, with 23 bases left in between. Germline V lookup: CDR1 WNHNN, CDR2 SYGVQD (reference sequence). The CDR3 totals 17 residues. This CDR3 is CASSGHPLASPDNEQFF. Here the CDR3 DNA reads TGCGCCAGCAGCGGACACCCCCTGGCTAGCCCCGACAATGAGCAGTTCTTC.

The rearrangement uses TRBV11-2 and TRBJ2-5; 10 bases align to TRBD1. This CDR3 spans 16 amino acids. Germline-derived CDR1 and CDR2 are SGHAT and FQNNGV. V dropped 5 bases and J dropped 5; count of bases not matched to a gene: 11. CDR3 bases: TGTGCCAGCAGCGGGCGAGACAGGGGGCGCGGTGAGACCCAGTACTTC. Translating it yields CASSGRDRGRGETQYF.

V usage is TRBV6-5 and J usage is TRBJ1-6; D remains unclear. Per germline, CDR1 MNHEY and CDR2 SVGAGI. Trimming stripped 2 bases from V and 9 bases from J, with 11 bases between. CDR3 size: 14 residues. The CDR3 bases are TGTGCCAGCAGTTACAAGGGCCTGGGTTCACCCCTCCACTTT. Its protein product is CASSYKGLGSPLHF.

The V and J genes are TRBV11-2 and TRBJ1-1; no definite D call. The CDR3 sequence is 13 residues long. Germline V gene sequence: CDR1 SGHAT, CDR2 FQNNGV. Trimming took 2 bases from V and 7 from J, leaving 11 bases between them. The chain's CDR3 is CASSLRRSSEAFF. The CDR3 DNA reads TGTGCCAGCAGCTTAAGGCGGTCGAGTGAAGCTTTCTTT.

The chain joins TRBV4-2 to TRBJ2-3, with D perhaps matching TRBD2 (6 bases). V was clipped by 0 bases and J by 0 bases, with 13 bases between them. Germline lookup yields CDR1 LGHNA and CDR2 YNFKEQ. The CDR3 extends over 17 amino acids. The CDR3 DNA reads TGTGCCAGCAGCCAAGAGGGAGGCGGGGCTAGCACAGATACGCAGTATTTT. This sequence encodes CASSQEGGGASTDTQYF.

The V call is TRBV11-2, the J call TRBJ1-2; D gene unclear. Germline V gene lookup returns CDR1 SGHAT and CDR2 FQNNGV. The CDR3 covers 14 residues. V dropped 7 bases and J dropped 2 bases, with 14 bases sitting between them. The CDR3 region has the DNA TGTGCCAGCACCCTTGTAGCGGGGAACTATGGCTACACCTTC. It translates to CASTLVAGNYGYTF.

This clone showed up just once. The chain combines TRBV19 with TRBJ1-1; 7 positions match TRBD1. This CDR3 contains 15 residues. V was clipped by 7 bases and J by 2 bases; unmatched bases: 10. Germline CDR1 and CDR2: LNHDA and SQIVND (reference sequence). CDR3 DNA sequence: TGTGCCAGTACCCGGGACAGTCCCGGAAACACTGAAGCTTTCTTT. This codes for CASTRDSPGNTEAFF.

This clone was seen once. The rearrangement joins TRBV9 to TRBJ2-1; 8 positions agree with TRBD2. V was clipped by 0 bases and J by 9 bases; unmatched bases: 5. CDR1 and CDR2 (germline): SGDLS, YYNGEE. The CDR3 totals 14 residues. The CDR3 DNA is TGTGCCAGCAGCGTAGACCCCCTAGCGGGTGAGCAGTTCTTC. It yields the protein CASSVDPLAGEQFF.